Presented here are 24 T cell receptor beta chains from one specimen sequenced in a study of CD4+ T cells in melanoma (dated by TCRdb to 2022 to 2024). The library relied on the immunoSEQ multiplex PCR assay. The table was pulled from immuneACCESS by TCRdb, which kept in-frame rearrangements only. Such tables lose some clones; where checked, under half of the loss comes from unresolved V genes, and the rest has no known cause. The sample records around 12,000 clones, less than 75% of which are singletons. Around 8.9% of the sample comes from the top ten. The sequencing sample was made of cells from a culture (not recorded whether cultured in vitro). The receptors derive from a human donor with melanoma.

Here the CDR3 DNA reads TGCGCCAGCAGCTTGGACGGGGCAGGCTACGAGCAGTACTTC. Translation gives CASSLDGAGYEQYF. V gene TRBV5-1 combines with J gene TRBJ2-7, with D perhaps given as TRBD1 or TRBD2 (5 bases each). From germline, CDR1 is SGHRS and CDR2 YFSETQ. The CDR3 contains 14 residues. V was pared by 0 bases and J by 3 bases, with 10 bases between. The full variable domain, in which reference TRBV5-1 and TRBJ2-7 provide the parts outside the CDR3, is KAGVTQTPRYLIKTRGQQVTLSCSPISGHRSVSWYQQTPGQGLQFLFEYFSETQRNKGNFPGRFSGRQFSNSRSEMNVSTLELGDSALYLCASSLDGAGYEQYFGPGTRLTVT.

The J gene is TRBJ1-2, the V gene TRBV30; TRBD1 might be the D (5 bases). Germline CDR1 is GTSNPN and CDR2 is SVGIG (reference sequence). V was shortened by 0 bases and J by 8 bases, with 7 bases between the two germline ends. The CDR3 runs 11 residues. The CDR3 sequence: CAWSVRGGYTF. The CDR3 bases are TGTGCCTGGAGTGTACGGGGGGGCTACACCTTC.

The rearrangement uses TRBV10-2 and TRBJ1-4; possible D gene TRBD1, 6 bases. V was cut by 6 bases and J by 5 bases, with 7 bases left in between. CDR3 length: 12 amino acids. Per the germline V gene, CDR1 is WSHSY and CDR2 is SAAADI. The DNA of the CDR3 is TGCGCCAGCAGCGACAGGAATGAAAAACTGTTTTTT. Amino acid sequence: CASSDRNEKLFF.

This clone was observed a few times. V and J are TRBV11-2 and TRBJ1-5; possibly TRBD1 for D (6 bases). V gave up 2 bases and J gave up 2 bases, with 10 bases separating them. Germline V CDR1 and CDR2: SGHAT, FQNNGV. The CDR3 has 15 amino acids. DNA of the CDR3: TGTGCCAGCAGCTTAACCAGGGGCGGCAATCAGCCCCAGCATTTT. Translating it yields CASSLTRGGNQPQHF.

The sample holds a few counts of this clone. The chain uses TRBV9 and TRBJ2-2; D gene uncertain. Per germline, CDR1 SGDLS and CDR2 YYNGEE. This CDR3 comprises 13 residues. Trimming took off 1 base at V and 6 bases at J, with 7 bases between the two ends. The CDR3 is CASSVSWAGELFF. The CDR3 coding sequence is TGTGCCAGCAGCGTATCCTGGGCCGGGGAGCTGTTTTTT.

J is TRBJ2-3 and V is TRBV9; the D gene is possibly TRBD2 (5 bases). CDR3 size: 15 residues. V was cut by 5 bases and J by 4 bases, with 17 bases left in between. The germline V gene has CDR1 SGDLS and CDR2 YYNGEE. The CDR3 sequence: CASREAGFIADTQYF. In DNA, the CDR3 is TGTGCCAGCAGGGAGGCCGGGTTTATTGCAGATACGCAGTATTTT.

The V gene is TRBV21-1, the J gene TRBJ1-1. TRBV21-1 is termed a pseudogene. This CDR3 spans 13 amino acids. CDR3 amino acids: CASSKPGDTEAFF. The CDR3 DNA sequence: TGTGCCAGCAGCAAACCCGGGGACACTGAAGCTTTCTTT.

This clone has only a few counts. CDR3 amino acids: CASSGVGTVRNNEQFF. CDR3 in DNA: TGTGCCAGCAGTGGCGTGGGGACAGTGAGGAACAATGAGCAGTTCTTC. This sequence joins TRBV6-1 and TRBJ2-1, with 7 bases lining up with TRBD1. Per germline, CDR1 MNHNS and CDR2 SASEGT. This CDR3 has 16 amino acids. V shed 4 bases and J 5 bases; nucleotides not matched to a gene: 11.

Only a few counts were recorded for this clone. This rearrangement joins TRBV19 to TRBJ1-5, with a tentative D call TRBD1 (5 bases). The CDR3 spans 15 residues. V dropped 7 bases and J dropped 4 bases, with 17 bases sitting between them. Germline lookup yields CDR1 LNHDA and CDR2 SQIVND (reference sequence). The CDR3 spells CASNRGSGGNQPQHF. The CDR3 DNA follows: TGTGCCAGTAATCGGGGCTCGGGGGGTAATCAGCCCCAGCATTTT. Full variable domain (missing parts from reference TRBV19 and TRBJ1-5): DGGITQSPKYLFRKEGQNVTLSCEQNLNHDAMYWYRQDPGQGLRLIYYSQIVNDFQKGDIAEGYSVSREKKESFPLTVTSAQKNPTAFYLCASNRGSGGNQPQHFGDGTRLSIL.

The chain is built from TRBV7-3 and TRBJ1-4, with no clear D. V lost 2 bases and J lost 1, with 5 bases in between. This CDR3 contains 14 residues. Germline CDR1 SGHTA, CDR2 FQGTGA. CDR3 residues: CASSLLVTNEKLFF. The CDR3 DNA is TGTGCCAGCAGCTTATTGGTAACTAATGAAAAACTGTTTTTT.

The chain is built from TRBV10-3 and TRBJ2-7, with 12 bases aligning to TRBD1. The CDR3 covers 14 residues. Trimming took 9 bases from V and 2 from J; bases not matched to a gene: 5. Per germline, CDR1 ENHRY and CDR2 SYGVKD. The CDR3: CAMGRDRGPYEQYF. CDR3 in DNA: TGTGCCATGGGCCGGGACAGGGGGCCCTACGAGCAGTACTTC.

The genes are TRBV6-6 and TRBJ2-3; D unclear. The ends were cut back, 0 bases at V and 4 bases at J, with 8 bases in the middle. The CDR3 has 14 residues. The germline gives CDR1 MNHNY, CDR2 SVGAGI (reference sequence). The chain's CDR3 is CASSYSMSSDTQYF. For the CDR3, the DNA is TGTGCCAGCAGTTACTCGATGAGCTCAGATACGCAGTATTTT.

V usage is TRBV7-9 and J usage is TRBJ1-2, with a possible D match to TRBD1 (6 bases). Germline assignment: CDR1 SEHNR and CDR2 FQNEAQ (reference sequence). V was trimmed by 4 bases and J by 2 bases, leaving 11 bases between them. CDR3 length: 14 amino acids. The chain's CDR3 is CASSSTGTNYGYTF. CDR3 coding DNA: TGTGCCAGCAGCTCTACAGGGACCAACTATGGCTACACCTTC.

The chain carries TRBV19 and TRBJ2-3, with D possibly TRBD2 on 6 matching bases. V shed 10 bases and J shed 1 base, with 12 bases lying between them. In germline, CDR1 is LNHDA, CDR2 SQIVND (reference sequence). The CDR3 sequence is 13 residues long. CDR3 sequence: CATRGFGTDTQYF. In nucleotides, the CDR3 is TGTGCCACCCGGGGGTTTGGCACAGATACGCAGTATTTT.

This clone has more than one count but fewer than ten. The genes are TRBV2 and TRBJ2-4; 7 bases are a match to TRBD1. The length of the CDR3 is 15 residues. Germline values: CDR1 SNHLY, CDR2 FYNNEI. V dropped 6 bases and J dropped 7; count of bases not matched to a gene: 12. As DNA, the CDR3 is TGTGCCAGCAGCCAGTATCAGGGGGTAGGGAACATTCAGTACTTC. Amino acids: CASSQYQGVGNIQYF.

This chain links TRBV30 with TRBJ1-6; a possible D gene is TRBD1 (5 bases). The ends were cut back, 3 bases at V and 4 bases at J, with 16 bases in the middle. The CDR3 is made up of 16 amino acids. Germline V gene data show CDR1 as GTSNPN and CDR2 as SVGIG (reference sequence). CDR3 residues: CAWRSTEQPYNSPLHF. CDR3 DNA: TGTGCCTGGAGGTCGACAGAACAGCCATATAATTCACCCCTCCACTTT. The complete variable domain, with remaining parts taken from reference TRBV30 and TRBJ1-6, reads SQTIHQWPATLVQPVGSPLSLECTVEGTSNPNLYWYRQAAGRGLQLLFYSVGIGQISSEVPQNLSASRPQDRQFILSSKKLLLSDSGFYLCAWRSTEQPYNSPLHFGNGTRLTVT.

This sequence joins TRBV5-1 and TRBJ1-3, with D possibly TRBD1 on 6 matching bases. This CDR3 is built from 16 residues. Per germline, CDR1 SGHRS and CDR2 YFSETQ. Trimming cost V 6 bases and J 0 bases, with 16 bases left between them. CDR3 nucleotide sequence: TGCGCCAGCACCCTGACAGGCCCCTACTCTGGAAACACCATATATTTT. Residues: CASTLTGPYSGNTIYF.

The chain couples TRBV7-9 to TRBJ1-1; TRBD1 is a possible D gene (5 bases). The CDR3 totals 14 residues. Germline V gene sequence: CDR1 SEHNR, CDR2 FQNEAQ (reference sequence). With 5 bases removed from V and 1 base from J, the gap between germline ends came to 11 bases. CDR3 residues: CASSGRQGNTEAFF. The CDR3 DNA sequence: TGTGCCAGCAGCGGCAGGCAGGGGAACACTGAAGCTTTCTTT.

This chain joins TRBV9 and TRBJ1-5, with a tentative D call TRBD1 (5 bases). Germline CDR1 is SGDLS and CDR2 is YYNGEE. The CDR3 covers 14 residues. The germline V and J ends were trimmed by 3 bases and 5 bases, with 12 bases remaining between them. This CDR3 reads CASSGGGKDQPQHF. CDR3 bases: TGTGCCAGCAGCGGGGGGGGGAAGGATCAGCCCCAGCATTTT.

This sequence joins TRBV6-6 and TRBJ2-1, with 9 bases aligning to TRBD1. The CDR3 covers 16 residues. From germline, CDR1 is MNHNY and CDR2 SVGAGI (reference sequence). V shed 7 bases, J shed 7 bases, and the junction held 14 bases outside the gene matches. CDR3 sequence (DNA): TGTGCCAGCATCGAGAAACCGGGACAGGGATCGAATGAGCAGTTCTTC. Encoded protein: CASIEKPGQGSNEQFF.

The chain recombines TRBV10-3 with TRBJ1-5; D perhaps matches TRBD1 (5 bases). V was shortened by 8 bases and J by 5 bases, with 10 bases between the two germline ends. The germline CDR1 and CDR2 sequences are ENHRY and SYGVKD. This CDR3 is built from 12 residues. CDR3 sequence: CAIGGGDQPQHF. The CDR3 DNA is TGTGCCATCGGCGGGGGGGATCAGCCCCAGCATTTT.

This chain connects TRBV5-4 to TRBJ1-6, with 8 bases matching TRBD1. V dropped 3 bases and J dropped 11; count of bases not matched to a gene: 10. Germline CDR1 SGHNT, CDR2 YYREEE (reference sequence). The CDR3 spans 15 residues. CDR3 residues: CASSSGQVVEAPLHF. For the CDR3, the DNA is TGTGCCAGCAGCTCGGGACAGGTGGTAGAGGCACCCCTCCACTTT.

This clone was recorded once. DNA of the CDR3: TGCGCCAGCAGCGCAGACACAAATAATTCACCCCTCCACTTT. Protein sequence: CASSADTNNSPLHF. The chain has TRBV5-1 and TRBJ1-6; no clear D gene. This CDR3 has 14 residues. Germline CDR1 SGHRS, CDR2 YFSETQ. Trimming shortened V by 4 bases and J by 5 bases, and 10 bases separated the two germline ends.

The V call is TRBV5-8, the J call TRBJ2-3; 8 bases align to TRBD2. V shed 4 bases and J 1 base; nucleotides not matched to a gene: 14. CDR3 length: 18 residues. CDR1 is SGHTS and CDR2 is YDEGEE in the germline V gene. CDR3 in DNA: TGTGCCAGCAGCCCGGAGCGGGGGCCCTTACTACGCACAGATACGCAGTATTTT. Its protein product is CASSPERGPLLRTDTQYF.